These 25 T cell receptor beta chains were all obtained from the same sample, sequenced in a study of response to subunit inactivated influenza vaccine. TCRdb re-called the RT-PCR reads with MiXCR, one entry per CDR3 protein. Counted here are hundreds of thousands of distinct CDR3 sequences, about a fifth occurring once; the ten biggest clones make up more than 8.5%. The sample in question was PBMCs from blood, obtained less than 22 months after vaccination. Receptor source: a man between 50 and 69 years old who received an inactivated influenza vaccine.

The chain employs TRBV5-1 and TRBJ2-7, with TRBD1 as a possible D gene (5 bases). V lost 4 bases to trimming and J lost 0 bases, with 11 bases between them. The CDR3 is made up of 14 amino acids. In germline, CDR1 is SGHRS, CDR2 YFSETQ. The CDR3 DNA is TGCGCCAGCAGCATAGACAGTAACTCCTACGAGCAGTACTTC. As protein: CASSIDSNSYEQYF. The complete variable domain, with remaining parts taken from reference TRBV5-1 and TRBJ2-7, reads KAGVTQTPRYLIKTRGQQVTLSCSPISGHRSVSWYQQTPGQGLQFLFEYFSETQRNKGNFPGRFSGRQFSNSRSEMNVSTLELGDSALYLCASSIDSNSYEQYFGPGTRLTVT.

The sample holds a few counts of this clonotype. The chain carries TRBV5-1 and TRBJ2-7; 11 nucleotides match TRBD2. The CDR3 totals 20 residues. J was trimmed by 2 bases and V by 1 base; bases with no gene match: 17. The germline CDR1 and CDR2 sequences are SGHRS and YFSETQ. The CDR3 is CASSLWRTSGYFGYPYEQYF. The DNA for the CDR3 is TGCGCCAGCAGCTTGTGGCGGACTAGCGGGTATTTCGGGTACCCCTACGAGCAGTACTTC.

This clonotype was detected only a few times. This chain uses TRBV3-1 with TRBJ2-5; D is ambiguous. V was shortened by 0 bases and J by 5 bases, with 4 bases between the two germline ends. This CDR3 comprises 12 residues. The germline gives CDR1 LGHDT, CDR2 YNNKEL (reference sequence). CDR3 residues: CASSQERETQYF. CDR3 bases: TGTGCCAGCAGCCAAGAGCGGGAGACCCAGTACTTC.

In its sample, this clonotype was seen a few times. This chain uses TRBV24-1 with TRBJ2-5; 13 nucleotides align to TRBD2. The CDR3 has 15 amino acids. Germline CDR1 and CDR2: KGHDR and SFDVKD. With 10 bases clipped from V and 0 bases from J, the junction kept 4 bases outside the gene matches. CDR3 coding DNA: TGTGCCACTGGACTAGCGGGGGCCTACCAAGAGACCCAGTACTTC. Protein product: CATGLAGAYQETQYF.

This clonotype was picked up a small number of times. V is TRBV9 and J is TRBJ1-2; 7 bases map to TRBD1. Germline V gene data show CDR1 as SGDLS and CDR2 as YYNGEE. The CDR3 is made up of 15 amino acids. With V trimmed by 0 bases and J by 2 bases, 4 bases remained unmatched. CDR3 nucleotide sequence: TGTGCCAGCAGCGTAGCTCAGGGGGTAAACTATGGCTACACCTTC. Translation: CASSVAQGVNYGYTF. Complete variable domain (other parts from reference TRBV9 and TRBJ1-2): DSGVTQTPKHLITATGQRVTLRCSPRSGDLSVYWYQQSLDQGLQFLIQYYNGEERAKGNILERFSAQQFPDLHSELNLSSLELGDSALYFCASSVAQGVNYGYTFGSGTRLTVV.

There are a few counts of this clonotype. The chain carries TRBV9 and TRBJ2-1; the match to TRBD2 covers 11 bases. The V segment lost 3 bases and the J segment 4 bases; nucleotides outside the gene matches: 9. CDR3 size: 17 residues. Germline CDR1 and CDR2: SGDLS and YYNGEE. In DNA, the CDR3 is TGTGCCAGCAGCGGCGGACTAGCGGGCGAGAGGTACAATGAGCAGTTCTTC. Its protein is CASSGGLAGERYNEQFF. Variable domain in full (rest from reference TRBV9 and TRBJ2-1): DSGVTQTPKHLITATGQRVTLRCSPRSGDLSVYWYQQSLDQGLQFLIQYYNGEERAKGNILERFSAQQFPDLHSELNLSSLELGDSALYFCASSGGLAGERYNEQFFGPGTRLTVL.

This clonotype came up many times. The CDR3 sequence is CASSYSGTVANEKLFF. Here the CDR3 DNA reads TGTGCCAGCAGTTACTCGGGGACAGTTGCTAATGAAAAACTGTTTTTT. The chain joins TRBV6-5 to TRBJ1-4, with 7 bases identical to TRBD1. V lost 0 bases to trimming and J lost 3 bases; unmatched junction nucleotides: 4. The CDR3 sequence is 16 residues long. CDR1 and CDR2 from the germline V gene are MNHEY and SVGAGI.

CDR3 in DNA: TGTGCCAGTAGAGACCGGGACCGGGATTTTCGTGGCTACACCTTC. Its protein is CASRDRDRDFRGYTF. The chain is built from TRBV19 and TRBJ1-2, with D possibly matching TRBD1 (5 bases). The CDR3 runs 15 residues. Trimming took off 6 bases at V and 7 bases at J, with 21 bases between the two ends. CDR1 LNHDA and CDR2 SQIVND come from the germline V gene (reference sequence).

The genes are TRBV6-2 or TRBV6-3 and TRBJ2-7; 7 nucleotides agree with TRBD1. From germline, CDR1 is MNHEY and CDR2 SVGEGT. V dropped 5 bases and J dropped 3; count of bases not matched to a gene: 10. The CDR3 totals 15 residues. Here the CDR3 DNA reads TGTGCCAGCAGTCCCCAGACAGGGAAGCGCTACGAGCAGTACTTC. It is translated as CASSPQTGKRYEQYF.

In this sample, this clonotype turned up many times. The gene calls are TRBV19 and TRBJ1-1; 10 bases are a match to TRBD1. Germline CDR1 and CDR2: LNHDA and SQIVND (reference sequence). V was clipped by 5 bases and J by 10 bases; unmatched bases: 10. This CDR3 has 14 amino acids. The CDR3, as DNA: TGTGCCAGTAGTGTCCGGGACAGGGGCCTAAGAGCTTTCTTT. Amino acid sequence: CASSVRDRGLRAFF.

This clonotype was found many times. The V call is TRBV5-1, the J call TRBJ1-6; D possibly corresponds to TRBD1 (5 bases). The V end was cut by 5 bases, the J end by 5 bases, with 11 bases between. The germline CDR1 and CDR2 sequences are SGHRS and YFSETQ. This CDR3 has 14 residues. This chain's CDR3 is CASSYDSNNSPLHF. CDR3 coding DNA: TGCGCCAGCAGTTACGACAGTAATAATTCACCCCTCCACTTT.

On this clonotype: One end of the junction is discordant with germline, which a read error may explain. The chain couples TRBV5-1 to TRBJ1-1, with D tentatively TRBD1 (6 bases). Germline V gene sequence: CDR1 SGHRS, CDR2 YFSETQ. The CDR3 totals 14 residues. The CDR3 DNA sequence: TGCGCCAGTAGCTTGTTGGGGGCGGACACTGAAGCTTTCTTT. It encodes CASSLLGADTEAFF.

CDR3: CATSRDLVAGANVLTF. The CDR3 nucleotides read TGTGCCACCAGCAGAGATCTGGTGGCTGGGGCCAACGTCCTGACTTTC. V usage is TRBV15 and J usage is TRBJ2-6; D is unclear. V gave up 0 bases and J gave up 2 bases, with 8 bases separating them. The CDR3 runs 16 residues. Germline V CDR1 and CDR2: LNHNV, YYDKDF (reference sequence).

The chain recombines TRBV19 with TRBJ1-4; D remains unclear. Looked up from germline, CDR1 is LNHDA and CDR2 is SQIVND (reference sequence). Trimming stripped 7 bases from V and 0 bases from J, with 12 bases between. The CDR3 covers 15 residues. The CDR3 loop reads CASKLSLATNEKLFF. The CDR3 DNA reads TGTGCCAGTAAGCTTTCACTTGCAACTAATGAAAAACTGTTTTTT.

V usage is TRBV14 and J usage is TRBJ2-3; TRBD1 matches at 10 bases. CDR1 is SGHDN and CDR2 is FVKESK in the germline V gene. V gave up 7 bases and J gave up 3 bases; unmatched junction bases: 7. This CDR3 spans 15 amino acids. The CDR3 DNA reads as TGTGCCAGCACCAGGGACAGGGGCCCGACAGATACGCAGTATTTT. Encoded protein: CASTRDRGPTDTQYF.

The V call is TRBV29-1, the J call TRBJ2-7, with D maybe TRBD2 (6 bases). The CDR3 sequence is 12 residues long. Trimming removed 0 bases at V and 9 bases at J, with 12 bases between. Germline CDR1 is SQVTM and CDR2 is ANQGSEA. This CDR3 reads CSVEDRRDGQYF. The CDR3 DNA follows: TGCAGCGTTGAAGATCGGAGGGATGGGCAGTACTTC.

The table lists this clonotype with many counts. The chain couples TRBV6-5 to TRBJ1-3; D is unclear. The CDR3 runs 18 residues. Deletions cut 0 bases from V and 0 bases from J, with 15 bases between. Germline CDR1 MNHEY, CDR2 SVGAGI. The CDR3 reads CASSYSSPQRHSGNTIYF. As DNA, the CDR3 is TGTGCCAGCAGTTACTCTTCTCCACAGCGACACTCTGGAAACACCATATATTTT.

Ten or more counts support this clonotype. This chain connects TRBV7-9 to TRBJ1-1; 8 positions agree with TRBD1. Looked up from germline, CDR1 is SEHNR and CDR2 is FQNEAQ (reference sequence). The CDR3 runs 14 residues. J lost 5 bases, V lost 3 bases, and 5 bases had no gene match. The CDR3 DNA reads TGTGCCAGCAGCTTTCAGGGGGCGCTGACTGAAGCTTTCTTT. Translating it yields CASSFQGALTEAFF.

V usage is TRBV12-3 or TRBV12-4 and J usage is TRBJ1-1, with D possibly matching TRBD1 (5 bases). With 8 bases removed from V and 5 bases from J, the gap between germline ends came to 15 bases. CDR3 size: 13 residues. The CDR3 nucleotides are TGTGCCAGCTCCCCCGTTGGGGGGACTGAAGCTTTCTTT. This gives the protein CASSPVGGTEAFF.

In this sample, this clonotype turned up once. The rearrangement joins TRBV7-2 to TRBJ2-2; D not resolved. Trimming stripped 2 bases from V and 5 bases from J, with 12 bases between. CDR1 SGHTA and CDR2 FQGNSA come from the germline V gene. The CDR3 has 15 amino acids. The CDR3 loop is CASSLRISGTGELFF. CDR3 DNA sequence: TGTGCCAGCAGCTTAAGGATTTCCGGAACCGGGGAGCTGTTTTTT. The whole variable domain, remainder taken from reference TRBV7-2 and TRBJ2-2, is GAGVSQSPSNKVTEKGKDVELRCDPISGHTALYWYRQSLGQGLEFLIYFQGNSAPDKSGLPSDRFSAERTGGSVSTLTIQRTQQEDSAVYLCASSLRISGTGELFFGEGSRLTVL.

This sequence joins TRBV12-3 or TRBV12-4 and TRBJ1-5; 7 bases map to TRBD1. CDR3 length: 14 residues. The junction had 6 bases not matched to a gene; V was cut back by 5 bases and J by 5 bases. CDR3 protein: CASSRRDRDQPQHF. Written as DNA, the CDR3 is TGTGCCAGCAGTCGCCGGGACAGAGATCAGCCCCAGCATTTT.

The rearrangement joins TRBV7-2 to TRBJ1-1; D is undetermined. CDR1 and CDR2 from the germline V gene are SGHTA and FQGNSA. Trimming pared 5 bases from V and 0 bases from J, leaving 10 bases between. The CDR3 totals 14 residues. CDR3: CASSLDALNTEAFF. As DNA, the CDR3 is TGTGCCAGCAGCCTCGACGCCCTGAACACTGAAGCTTTCTTT.

In this sample, this clonotype turned up a few times. The V call is TRBV29-1, the J call TRBJ1-2, with D possibly being TRBD1 (5 bases). The V end was cut by 7 bases, the J end by 4 bases, with 13 bases between. Germline values: CDR1 SQVTM, CDR2 ANQGSEA. This CDR3 contains 12 residues. The CDR3 DNA reads TGCAGCGGAGGGACGGACGTCTATGGCTACACCTTC. This translates into CSGGTDVYGYTF.

The chain joins TRBV2 to TRBJ2-1; TRBD2 matches at 11 bases. The CDR3 consists of 15 residues. Germline CDR1 and CDR2: SNHLY and FYNNEI. J lost 5 bases, V lost 6 bases, and 6 bases had no gene match. The CDR3 protein is CASRVLAGVDNEQFF. DNA of the CDR3: TGTGCCAGCAGAGTACTAGCGGGGGTGGACAATGAGCAGTTCTTC. Combining the CDR3 with reference TRBV2 and TRBJ2-1 gives the whole variable domain EPEVTQTPSHQVTQMGQEVILRCVPISNHLYFYWYRQILGQKVEFLVSFYNNEISEKSEIFDDQFSVERPDGSNFTLKIRSTKLEDSAMYFCASRVLAGVDNEQFFGPGTRLTVL.

This clonotype was found a few times. V and J are TRBV10-3 and TRBJ1-1, with D perhaps TRBD1 (6 bases). CDR1 is ENHRY, CDR2 SYGVKD, per germline. With 6 bases removed from V and 0 bases from J, the gap between germline ends came to 8 bases. The CDR3 has 13 residues. The DNA of the CDR3 is TGTGCCATCAGAGGGGACATGAACACTGAAGCTTTCTTT. It specifies CAIRGDMNTEAFF.